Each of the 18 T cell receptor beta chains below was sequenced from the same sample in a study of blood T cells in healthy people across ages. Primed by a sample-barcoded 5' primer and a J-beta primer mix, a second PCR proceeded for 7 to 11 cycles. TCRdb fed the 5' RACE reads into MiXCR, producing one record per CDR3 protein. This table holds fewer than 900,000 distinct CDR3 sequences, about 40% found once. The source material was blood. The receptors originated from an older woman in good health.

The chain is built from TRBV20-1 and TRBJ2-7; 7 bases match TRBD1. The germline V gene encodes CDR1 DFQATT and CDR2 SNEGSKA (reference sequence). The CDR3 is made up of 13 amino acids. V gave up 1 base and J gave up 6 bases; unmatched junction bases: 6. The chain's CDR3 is CSARGYRGREQYF. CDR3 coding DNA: TGCAGTGCTAGAGGGTACAGGGGACGCGAGCAGTACTTC.

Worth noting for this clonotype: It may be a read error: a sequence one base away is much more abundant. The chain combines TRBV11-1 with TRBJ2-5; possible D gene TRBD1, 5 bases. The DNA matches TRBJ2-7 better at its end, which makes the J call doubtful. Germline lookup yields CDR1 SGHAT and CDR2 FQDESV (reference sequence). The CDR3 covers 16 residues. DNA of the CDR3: TGTGCCAGCAGCTTACCGAGCAGGGTGAACCCGTACGAGCAGTACTTC. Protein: CASSLPSRVNPYEQYF.

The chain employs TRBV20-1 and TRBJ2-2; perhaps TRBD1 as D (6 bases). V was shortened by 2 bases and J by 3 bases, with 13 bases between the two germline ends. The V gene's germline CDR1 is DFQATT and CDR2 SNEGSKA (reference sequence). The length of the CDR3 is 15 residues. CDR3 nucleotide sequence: TGCAGTGCTAGACCCGGGACACCACACACCGGGGAGCTGTTTTTT. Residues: CSARPGTPHTGELFF.

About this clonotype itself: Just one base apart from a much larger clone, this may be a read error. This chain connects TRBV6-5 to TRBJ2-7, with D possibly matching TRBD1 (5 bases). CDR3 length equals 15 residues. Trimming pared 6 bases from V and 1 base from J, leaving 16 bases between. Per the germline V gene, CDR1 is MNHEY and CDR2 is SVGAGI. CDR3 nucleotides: TGTGCCAGCAGCCCTGGGTTTGACAGTTCCTACGAGCAGTACTTC. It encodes CASSPGFDSSYEQYF.

CDR3 nucleotides: TGTGCCAGCAGCTTAGTATCGCCTAGCGGGGCCACAGATACGCAGTATTTT. This gives the protein CASSLVSPSGATDTQYF. The genes are TRBV7-2 and TRBJ2-3; 9 bases line up with TRBD2. J lost 2 bases, V lost 1 base, and 7 bases had no gene match. Germline values: CDR1 SGHTA, CDR2 FQGNSA. The CDR3 is 17 amino acids.

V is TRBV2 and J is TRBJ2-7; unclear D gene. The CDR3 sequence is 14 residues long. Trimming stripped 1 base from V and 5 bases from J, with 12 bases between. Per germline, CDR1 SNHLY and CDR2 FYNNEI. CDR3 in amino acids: CASSEGGFQDEQYF. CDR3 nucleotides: TGTGCCAGCAGTGAAGGGGGATTCCAAGACGAGCAGTACTTC.

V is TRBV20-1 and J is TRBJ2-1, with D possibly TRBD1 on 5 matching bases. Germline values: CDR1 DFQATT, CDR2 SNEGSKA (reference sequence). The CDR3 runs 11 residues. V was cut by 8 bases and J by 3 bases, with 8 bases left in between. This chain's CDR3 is CSPQGYNEQFF. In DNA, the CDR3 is TGCAGTCCGCAGGGCTACAATGAGCAGTTCTTC.

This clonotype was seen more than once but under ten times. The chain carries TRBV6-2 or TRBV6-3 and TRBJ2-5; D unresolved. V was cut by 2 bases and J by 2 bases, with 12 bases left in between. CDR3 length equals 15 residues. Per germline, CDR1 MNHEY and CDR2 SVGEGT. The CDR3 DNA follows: TGTGCCAGCAGTTACGGTTCGGGTGATCAAGAGACCCAGTACTTC. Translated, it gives CASSYGSGDQETQYF.

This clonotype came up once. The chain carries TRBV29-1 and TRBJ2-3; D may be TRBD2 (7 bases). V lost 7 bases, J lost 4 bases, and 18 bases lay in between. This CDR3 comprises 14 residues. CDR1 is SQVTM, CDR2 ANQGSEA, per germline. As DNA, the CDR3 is TGCAGCGCCTTACCCGGGGGGCAAGCAGATACGCAGTATTTT. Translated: CSALPGGQADTQYF.

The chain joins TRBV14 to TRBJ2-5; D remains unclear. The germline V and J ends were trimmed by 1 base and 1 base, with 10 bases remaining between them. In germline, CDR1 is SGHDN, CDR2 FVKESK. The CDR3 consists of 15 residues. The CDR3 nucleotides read TGTGCCAGCAGCCAAGCAACCTCAATCCAAGAGACCCAGTACTTC. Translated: CASSQATSIQETQYF.

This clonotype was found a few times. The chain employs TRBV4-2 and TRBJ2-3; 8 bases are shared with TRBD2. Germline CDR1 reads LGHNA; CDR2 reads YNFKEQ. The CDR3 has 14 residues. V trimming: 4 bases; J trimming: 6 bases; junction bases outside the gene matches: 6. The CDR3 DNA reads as TGTGCCAGCAGCCCCGGGGGGGCTTGGGATACGCAGTATTTT. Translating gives CASSPGGAWDTQYF.

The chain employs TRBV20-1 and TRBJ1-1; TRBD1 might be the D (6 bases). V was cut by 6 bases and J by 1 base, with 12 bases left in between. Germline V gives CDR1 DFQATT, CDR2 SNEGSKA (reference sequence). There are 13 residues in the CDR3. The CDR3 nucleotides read TGCAGTGCGCTCCCCAGGGGGAACACTGAAGCTTTCTTT. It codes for CSALPRGNTEAFF.

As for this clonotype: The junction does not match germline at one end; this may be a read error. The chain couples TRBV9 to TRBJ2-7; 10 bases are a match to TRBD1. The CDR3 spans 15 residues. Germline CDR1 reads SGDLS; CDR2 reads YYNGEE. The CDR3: CTSSPRDRGVREQYF. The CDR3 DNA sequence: TGTACCAGCAGCCCCCGGGACAGGGGTGTGAGAGAGCAGTACTTC.

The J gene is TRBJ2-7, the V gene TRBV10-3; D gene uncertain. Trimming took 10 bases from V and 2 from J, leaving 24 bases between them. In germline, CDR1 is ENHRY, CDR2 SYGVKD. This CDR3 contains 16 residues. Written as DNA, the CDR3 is TGTGCCACCAGCTTCCCCCTTACCGGGTCCACCTACGAGCAGTACTTC. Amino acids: CATSFPLTGSTYEQYF.

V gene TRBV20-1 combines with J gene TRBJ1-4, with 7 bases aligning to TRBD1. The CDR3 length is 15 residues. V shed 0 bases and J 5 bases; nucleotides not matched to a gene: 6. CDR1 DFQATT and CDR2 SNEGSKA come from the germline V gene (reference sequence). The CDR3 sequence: CSARDQGQSNEKLFF. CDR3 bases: TGCAGTGCTAGAGATCAGGGACAGTCGAATGAAAAACTGTTTTTT.

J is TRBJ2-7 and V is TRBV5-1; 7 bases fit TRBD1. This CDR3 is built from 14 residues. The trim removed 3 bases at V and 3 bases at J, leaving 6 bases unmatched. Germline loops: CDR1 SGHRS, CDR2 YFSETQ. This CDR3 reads CASSSGQTFYEQYF. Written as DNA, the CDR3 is TGCGCCAGCAGCTCGGGACAGACATTCTACGAGCAGTACTTC.

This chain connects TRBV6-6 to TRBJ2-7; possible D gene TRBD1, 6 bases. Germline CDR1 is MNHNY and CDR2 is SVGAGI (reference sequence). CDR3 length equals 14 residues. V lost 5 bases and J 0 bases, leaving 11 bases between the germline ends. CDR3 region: CASSDRLNSYEQYF. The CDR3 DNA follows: TGTGCCAGCAGTGACAGGTTAAACTCCTACGAGCAGTACTTC.

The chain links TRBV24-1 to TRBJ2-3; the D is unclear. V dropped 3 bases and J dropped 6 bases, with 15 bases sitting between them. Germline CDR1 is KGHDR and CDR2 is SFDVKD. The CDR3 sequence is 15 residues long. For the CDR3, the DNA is TGTGCCACCAGTGATGCCCGGACGGGTGCGGATACGCAGTATTTT. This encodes CATSDARTGADTQYF.